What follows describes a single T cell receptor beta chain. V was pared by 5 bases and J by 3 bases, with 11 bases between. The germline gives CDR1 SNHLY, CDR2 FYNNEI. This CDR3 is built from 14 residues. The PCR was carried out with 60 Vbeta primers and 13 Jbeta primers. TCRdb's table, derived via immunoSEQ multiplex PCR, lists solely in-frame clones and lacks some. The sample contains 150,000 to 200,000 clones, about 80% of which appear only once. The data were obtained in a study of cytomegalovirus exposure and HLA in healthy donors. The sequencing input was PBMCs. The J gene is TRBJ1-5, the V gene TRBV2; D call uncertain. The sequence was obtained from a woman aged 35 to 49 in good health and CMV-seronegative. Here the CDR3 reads CASSMSGINQPQHF. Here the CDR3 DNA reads TGTGCCAGCAGTATGTCAGGTATCAATCAGCCCCAGCATTTT.